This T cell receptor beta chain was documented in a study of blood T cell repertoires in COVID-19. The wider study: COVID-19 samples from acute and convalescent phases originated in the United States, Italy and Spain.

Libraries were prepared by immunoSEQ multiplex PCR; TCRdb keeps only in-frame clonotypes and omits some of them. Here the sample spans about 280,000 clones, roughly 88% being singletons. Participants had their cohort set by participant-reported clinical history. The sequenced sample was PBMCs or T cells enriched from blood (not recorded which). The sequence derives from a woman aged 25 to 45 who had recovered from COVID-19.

CDR3 coding DNA: TGTGCCAGTAGGAGGACGGGGGGAACGAACACTGAAGCTTTCTTT. Its translation is CASRRTGGTNTEAFF. The rearrangement links TRBV19 to TRBJ1-1, with D maybe TRBD1 (5 bases). With 6 bases removed from V and 1 base from J, the gap between germline ends came to 15 bases. There are 15 residues in the CDR3. CDR1 and CDR2 (germline): LNHDA, SQIVND (reference sequence).